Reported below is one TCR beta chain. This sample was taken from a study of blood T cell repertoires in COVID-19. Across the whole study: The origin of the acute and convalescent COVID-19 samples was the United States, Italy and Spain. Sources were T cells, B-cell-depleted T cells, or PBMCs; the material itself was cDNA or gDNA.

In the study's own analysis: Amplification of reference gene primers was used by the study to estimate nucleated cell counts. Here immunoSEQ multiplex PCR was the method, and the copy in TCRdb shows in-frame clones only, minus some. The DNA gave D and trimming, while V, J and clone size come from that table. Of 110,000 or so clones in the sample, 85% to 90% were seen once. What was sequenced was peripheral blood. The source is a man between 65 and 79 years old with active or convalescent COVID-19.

As DNA, the CDR3 is TGTGCCAGCAGCTTAAACGGTTTAAACACTGAAGCTTTCTTT. It is translated as CASSLNGLNTEAFF. The chain recombines TRBV11-3 with TRBJ1-1; D call uncertain. CDR3 length: 14 residues. The germline gives CDR1 SGHNT, CDR2 YENEEA. The V gene lost 2 bases and the J gene lost 2 bases, with 9 bases spanning the gap. The variable domain in full, with the rest retrieved from reference TRBV11-3 and TRBJ1-1, is EAGVVQSPRYKIIEKKQPVAFWCNPISGHNTLYWYLQNLGQGPELLIRYENEEAVDDSQLPKDRFSAERLKGVDSTLKIQPAELGDSAVYLCASSLNGLNTEAFFGQGTRLTVV.